This T cell receptor beta chain came from a study of blood T cell repertoires in COVID-19. CDR1 is MNHEY, CDR2 SVGEGT, per germline. The CDR3 runs to 17 residues. V trimming: 2 bases; J trimming: 2 bases; junction bases outside the gene matches: 5. Measured with immunoSEQ multiplex PCR; TCRdb has only the in-frame clones, and not every one. Among under 350,000 clones, more than 90% were seen once, and the ten largest hold approximately 2.5%. Residents of about two dozen US areas, aged about 18 to 95 years, made up the participants. Grouping used clinical history reported by participants in a survey and questionnaire.

The origin of this receptor is a man aged 55 to 69 who had recovered from COVID-19. The sample taken for sequencing was PBMCs or T cells enriched from blood (not recorded which). This chain joins TRBV6-2 or TRBV6-3 and TRBJ2-1; 11 positions agree with TRBD2. In nucleotides, the CDR3 is TGTGCCAGCAGTTACGGGACTAGCGGAGAAGCCTACAATGAGCAGTTCTTC. It is translated as CASSYGTSGEAYNEQFF.